One sample yielded the 29 T cell receptor beta chains listed below, sequenced in a study of blood T cell repertoires in COVID-19. The data were produced by immunoSEQ multiplex PCR, yet TCRdb's version contains in-frame clones alone and is incomplete. Of 270,000 or so clones listed, roughly 80% are singletons. The specimen sequenced was peripheral blood. These receptors were taken from a human donor with COVID-19, enrolled during active disease. The donor label of this sample is uncertain.

The genes are TRBV5-6 and TRBJ2-5, with D possibly TRBD2 on 5 matching bases. Germline-derived CDR1 and CDR2 are SGHDT and YYEEEE. V shed 0 bases and J shed 2 bases, with 8 bases lying between them. The CDR3 spans 14 residues. CDR3 DNA sequence: TGTGCCAGCAGCTTGGGTTGGACTCAAGAGACCCAGTACTTC. It encodes CASSLGWTQETQYF.

The chain uses TRBV15 and TRBJ2-7, with D possibly being TRBD2 (5 bases). CDR3 length equals 15 residues. The V end was cut by 5 bases, the J end by 7 bases, with 21 bases between. The germline V gene has CDR1 LNHNV and CDR2 YYDKDF (reference sequence). The CDR3 nucleotides read TGTGCCACCAGCCCAAACCAAGTCGGGATAGGGGAGCAGTACTTC. This sequence encodes CATSPNQVGIGEQYF.

This clone was seen ten or more times. The chain combines TRBV27 with TRBJ2-7; 8 positions agree with TRBD2. CDR1 is MNHEY and CDR2 is SMNVEV in the germline V gene (reference sequence). The CDR3 consists of 15 residues. Unmatched junction bases numbered 10, after V lost 5 bases and J lost 4 bases. This CDR3 is CASSVEPGGIYEQYF. The CDR3 bases are TGTGCCAGCAGTGTTGAGCCGGGGGGGATATACGAGCAGTACTTC.

The chain has TRBV7-3 and TRBJ2-3; D unresolved. This CDR3 is built from 12 residues. CDR1 SGHTA and CDR2 FQGTGA come from the germline V gene. Trimming shortened V by 5 bases and J by 1 base, and 4 bases separated the two germline ends. The CDR3 DNA is TGTGCCAGCAGCCTAGGCACAGATACGCAGTATTTT. Translated: CASSLGTDTQYF.

This clone appeared a few times. The J gene is TRBJ1-1, the V gene TRBV7-3; D not resolved. The CDR3 has 14 amino acids. V gave up 5 bases and J gave up 8 bases, with 18 bases separating them. Germline CDR1 reads SGHTA; CDR2 reads FQGTGA. Here the CDR3 reads CASSPRTPPREAFF. The CDR3 DNA reads as TGTGCCAGCAGCCCTAGGACTCCCCCGCGGGAAGCTTTCTTT.

The chain uses TRBV9 and TRBJ1-2, with D maybe TRBD1 (5 bases). The length of the CDR3 is 12 residues. V lost 4 bases and J lost 13, with 17 bases in between. The germline V gene encodes CDR1 SGDLS and CDR2 YYNGEE. The DNA of the CDR3 is TGTGCCAGCAGCCTTCAGGGCCGTGGCGCCACCTTC. Its protein is CASSLQGRGATF.

The chain couples TRBV27 to TRBJ1-5; D gene unclear. Trimming took 1 base from V and 6 from J, leaving 10 bases between them. CDR1 is MNHEY and CDR2 is SMNVEV in the germline V gene (reference sequence). This CDR3 is built from 14 residues. The CDR3 region has the DNA TGTGCCAGCAGTTTATTGAGAATCGGTCAGCCCCAGCATTTT. Its translation is CASSLLRIGQPQHF.

This clone was found once. V and J are TRBV18 and TRBJ2-5; 9 nucleotides agree with TRBD2. Germline-derived CDR1 and CDR2 are KGHSH and LQKENI. V lost 3 bases, J lost 2 bases, and 13 bases stayed unmatched. This CDR3 region has 18 residues. CDR3 region: CASSPQQLAGPVQETQYF. For the CDR3, the DNA is TGTGCCAGCTCACCGCAGCAACTAGCGGGCCCAGTGCAAGAGACCCAGTACTTC.

The rearrangement joins TRBV11-2 to TRBJ1-1; TRBD1 is a possible D gene (5 bases). Per the germline V gene, CDR1 is SGHAT and CDR2 is FQNNGV. The CDR3 spans 13 residues. Trimming stripped 8 bases from V and 4 bases from J, with 14 bases between. Here the CDR3 DNA reads TGTGCCAGCCGCTGGGAGGGGTCCACTGAAGCTTTCTTT. Amino acids: CASRWEGSTEAFF.

V usage is TRBV9 and J usage is TRBJ2-1; maybe TRBD2 (6 bases). The length of the CDR3 is 15 residues. Trimming took 0 bases from V and 9 from J, leaving 16 bases between them. Germline V lookup: CDR1 SGDLS, CDR2 YYNGEE. For the CDR3, the DNA is TGTGCCAGCAGCGTAGTAGGAGGGAAAGGGGCTGAGCAGTTCTTC. Translation gives CASSVVGGKGAEQFF.

Remarks on this clone: Other DNA sequences in this specimen translate into the identical CDR3. The chain couples TRBV3-1 (or the pseudogene TRBV3-2) to TRBJ2-7, with D possibly being TRBD2 (6 bases). From germline, CDR1 is LGHDT and CDR2 YNNKEL (reference sequence). CDR3 length: 15 residues. V was clipped by 3 bases and J by 4 bases, with 16 bases between them. The CDR3 loop is CASSQLSGRGYEQYF. CDR3 sequence (DNA): TGTGCCAGCAGCCAGCTTAGCGGTCGCGGATACGAGCAGTACTTC.

The chain uses TRBV7-3 and TRBJ2-1, with 12 bases fitting TRBD2. The V and J ends lost 5 bases and 6 bases, in that order; junction bases with no gene match: 5. The CDR3 length is 15 residues. Germline-derived CDR1 and CDR2 are SGHTA and FQGTGA. The CDR3 is CASSLAGGPSNEQFF. DNA of the CDR3: TGTGCCAGCAGCCTAGCGGGAGGGCCATCCAATGAGCAGTTCTTC.

The V and J genes are TRBV10-3 and TRBJ2-1; TRBD1 agrees at 7 bases. V was pared by 3 bases and J by 4 bases, with 12 bases of the junction left unmatched. This CDR3 is 17 amino acids long. Germline V CDR1 and CDR2: ENHRY, SYGVKD. The CDR3 DNA is TGTGCCATCAGTGACCCTGGAGTTGCAGGGGGATACAATGAGCAGTTCTTC. This codes for CAISDPGVAGGYNEQFF.

The V gene is TRBV19, the J gene TRBJ1-2, with D maybe TRBD1 (6 bases). The V gene's germline CDR1 is LNHDA and CDR2 SQIVND (reference sequence). V was shortened by 4 bases and J by 8 bases, with 29 bases between the two germline ends. The CDR3 extends over 18 amino acids. The CDR3 DNA follows: TGTGCCAGTAGTAGTATTGGTAGTCGCAGGGGAAGCTCGGAAGGCTACACCTTC. As protein: CASSSIGSRRGSSEGYTF.

The J gene is TRBJ2-7, the V gene TRBV12-5, with 8 nucleotides matching TRBD1. Germline trimming cut 1 base from V and 2 bases from J; bases unmatched to any gene: 1. The CDR3 totals 14 residues. Germline CDR1 is LGHNT and CDR2 is FRNRAP. CDR3 coding DNA: TGTGCTAGTGGTTTGGGGGACAGGACCTACGAGCAGTACTTC. Protein sequence: CASGLGDRTYEQYF. Looking up the rest from reference TRBV12-5 and TRBJ2-7 gives the full variable domain: DARVTQTPRHKVTEMGQEVTMRCQPILGHNTVFWYRQTMMQGLELLAYFRNRAPLDDSGMPKDRFSAEMPDATLATLKIQPSEPRDSAVYFCASGLGDRTYEQYFGPGTRLTVT.

This clone was observed a few times. The chain couples TRBV5-1 to TRBJ2-1; 11 positions match TRBD2. CDR1 SGHRS and CDR2 YFSETQ come from the germline V gene. Trimming removed 0 bases from V and 6 bases from J; junction bases left unmatched: 5. The CDR3 covers 16 residues. In nucleotides, the CDR3 is TGCGCCAGCAGCTTGGTAGCGGGAGGGCCCGGCAATGAGCAGTTCTTC. Its protein product is CASSLVAGGPGNEQFF.

The chain has TRBV15 and TRBJ2-7; unclear D gene. The germline V gene has CDR1 LNHNV and CDR2 YYDKDF (reference sequence). This CDR3 is 15 amino acids long. Trimming pared 0 bases from V and 2 bases from J, leaving 11 bases between. The CDR3 region has the DNA TGTGCCACCAGCAGAGATCTAGTCGGTACCTACGAGCAGTACTTC. The encoded protein is CATSRDLVGTYEQYF.

The rearrangement joins TRBV28 to TRBJ2-2; TRBD2 aligns across 15 bases. Trimming removed 8 bases from V and 1 base from J; junction bases left unmatched: 14. The germline V gene has CDR1 MDHEN and CDR2 SYDVKM. The length of the CDR3 is 20 residues. The chain's CDR3 is CASRSPGTSGRRGNTGELFF. CDR3 nucleotides: TGTGCCAGCCGTAGCCCCGGGACTAGCGGGAGGAGGGGGAACACCGGGGAGCTGTTTTTT.

The chain recombines TRBV4-3 with TRBJ2-3, with 9 bases identical to TRBD2. The V and J ends lost 4 bases and 1 base, in that order; junction bases with no gene match: 6. Germline V gene data show CDR1 as LGHNA and CDR2 as YSLEER. This CDR3 contains 16 residues. The CDR3 is CASSRRGGRGTDTQYF. Here the CDR3 DNA reads TGCGCCAGCAGCCGAAGGGGCGGGAGGGGCACAGATACGCAGTATTTT.

This clone was recorded a few times. The chain recombines TRBV10-3 with TRBJ2-7; tentative D call: TRBD1 (6 bases). The germline V and J ends were trimmed by 6 bases and 3 bases, with 6 bases remaining between them. This CDR3 contains 11 residues. Germline lookup yields CDR1 ENHRY and CDR2 SYGVKD. For the CDR3, the DNA is TGTGCCATCAGACAGGGCTACGAGCAGTACTTC. Translated, it gives CAIRQGYEQYF.

This chain uses TRBV6-5 with TRBJ1-5, with a tentative D call TRBD1 (5 bases). CDR3 length: 12 amino acids. Per the germline V gene, CDR1 is MNHEY and CDR2 is SVGAGI. Trimming left V 2 bases short and J 10 bases short, with 9 bases between. This CDR3 is CASSYPGGPQHF. Here the CDR3 DNA reads TGTGCCAGCAGTTACCCCGGGGGACCCCAGCATTTT.

The rearrangement joins TRBV29-1 to TRBJ2-5; 9 nucleotides match TRBD1. This CDR3 region has 14 residues. Trimming removed 7 bases from V and 5 bases from J; junction bases left unmatched: 11. The V gene's germline CDR1 is SQVTM and CDR2 ANQGSEA. The CDR3 sequence: CSAETGTGRETQYF. The CDR3 region has the DNA TGCAGCGCCGAAACCGGGACAGGGAGGGAGACCCAGTACTTC. Complete variable domain (other parts from reference TRBV29-1 and TRBJ2-5): SAVISQKPSRDICQRGTSLTIQCQVDSQVTMMFWYRQQPGQSLTLIATANQGSEATYESGFVIDKFPISRPNLTFSTLTVSNMSPEDSSIYLCSAETGTGRETQYFGPGTRLLVL.

Only a few counts were recorded for this clone. V and J are TRBV30 and TRBJ1-1; D is undetermined. The CDR3 consists of 13 residues. V was clipped by 4 bases and J by 2 bases, with 11 bases between them. CDR1 is GTSNPN and CDR2 is SVGIG in the germline V gene (reference sequence). CDR3 in amino acids: CAWTGDLNTEAFF. The CDR3 nucleotides read TGTGCCTGGACAGGCGACCTAAACACTGAAGCTTTCTTT.

The V and J genes are TRBV7-8 and TRBJ2-2; D unclear. This CDR3 contains 16 residues. Germline V CDR1 and CDR2: SGHVS, FQNEAQ. The germline V and J ends were trimmed by 4 bases and 1 base, with 13 bases remaining between them. The CDR3 loop is CASSYEPGENTGELFF. CDR3 in DNA: TGTGCCAGCAGCTACGAACCAGGCGAGAACACCGGGGAGCTGTTTTTT.

This rearrangement joins TRBV5-1 to TRBJ2-2, with TRBD1 matching 8 bases. The CDR3 covers 15 residues. Germline-derived CDR1 and CDR2 are SGHRS and YFSETQ. V dropped 5 bases and J dropped 5; count of bases not matched to a gene: 8. CDR3 region: CASSIRQGQTGELFF. CDR3 nucleotide sequence: TGCGCCAGCAGTATAAGACAGGGGCAGACCGGGGAGCTGTTTTTT.

The chain uses TRBV19 and TRBJ2-1; TRBD2 agrees at 11 bases. The CDR3 has 16 amino acids. Germline V CDR1 and CDR2: LNHDA, SQIVND (reference sequence). With V trimmed by 0 bases and J by 4 bases, 2 bases remained unmatched. In nucleotides, the CDR3 is TGTGCCAGTAGTATAGAAGGGACTAGCGGATACAATGAGCAGTTCTTC. This gives the protein CASSIEGTSGYNEQFF.

The chain links TRBV10-3 to TRBJ2-3; the match to TRBD1 covers 9 bases. From germline, CDR1 is ENHRY and CDR2 SYGVKD. The junction had 6 bases not matched to a gene; V was cut back by 10 bases and J by 4 bases. This CDR3 region has 13 residues. This chain's CDR3 is CATGTGMADTQYF. The CDR3 region has the DNA TGTGCCACCGGGACAGGGATGGCAGATACGCAGTATTTT.

The chain recombines TRBV6-5 with TRBJ2-7; tentative D call: TRBD1 (6 bases). Germline V lookup: CDR1 MNHEY, CDR2 SVGAGI. The V gene lost 5 bases and the J gene lost 4 bases, with 12 bases spanning the gap. The CDR3 is made up of 13 amino acids. DNA for the CDR3: TGTGCCAGCAGTAGGAACAGGGCGTACGAGCAGTACTTC. Its translation is CASSRNRAYEQYF.

The chain employs TRBV19 and TRBJ1-1, with 8 bases that match TRBD1. J gave up 5 bases and V 3 bases, and 5 bases lay outside the gene matches. From germline, CDR1 is LNHDA and CDR2 SQIVND (reference sequence). This CDR3 spans 14 amino acids. This CDR3 reads CASSIQGARTEAFF. Here the CDR3 DNA reads TGTGCCAGTAGTATCCAGGGGGCGCGAACTGAAGCTTTCTTT.